This T cell receptor beta chain was profiled in a study of blood T cells in healthy people across ages. Per germline, CDR1 MDHEN and CDR2 SYDVKM. CDR3 length: 14 residues. With 4 bases removed from V and 0 bases from J, the gap between germline ends came to 9 bases. A J-beta primer mix and a sample-barcoded 5' primer were used in a second PCR of roughly 6 to 11 cycles. TCRdb itself ran the 5' RACE reads through MiXCR, one entry per CDR3 protein. The sample records hundreds of thousands of distinct CDR3 sequences, less than 60% being singletons. Material: blood. The receptor comes from a man older than 75 in good health. V gene TRBV28 combines with J gene TRBJ1-2; no reliable D call. The CDR3, as DNA: TGTGCCAGCAGTTCAGAGATAACTAACTATGGCTACACCTTC. Translation gives CASSSEITNYGYTF.